This TCR beta chain was sequenced during a study of CD8 T cells in ankylosing spondylitis. TCRdb analysed the 5' RACE reads with MiXCR anew, one entry per CDR3 protein. The sample contains approximately 260,000 distinct CDR3 sequences, roughly 18% of which appear only once. This TCR was recovered from a male donor with ankylosing spondylitis or in good health (not recorded which). Sequencing used blood, either unsorted or a sorted T cell fraction (not recorded which).

CDR3 sequence: CSVVGSGRISYNEQFF. The DNA for the CDR3 is TGCAGCGTTGTTGGTAGCGGGAGGATCTCCTACAATGAGCAGTTCTTC. V and J are TRBV29-1 and TRBJ2-1; TRBD2 agrees at 10 bases. CDR3 length equals 16 residues. Trimming cost V 4 bases and J 0 bases; bases outside gene matches: 6. Germline V gene sequence: CDR1 SQVTM, CDR2 ANQGSEA.